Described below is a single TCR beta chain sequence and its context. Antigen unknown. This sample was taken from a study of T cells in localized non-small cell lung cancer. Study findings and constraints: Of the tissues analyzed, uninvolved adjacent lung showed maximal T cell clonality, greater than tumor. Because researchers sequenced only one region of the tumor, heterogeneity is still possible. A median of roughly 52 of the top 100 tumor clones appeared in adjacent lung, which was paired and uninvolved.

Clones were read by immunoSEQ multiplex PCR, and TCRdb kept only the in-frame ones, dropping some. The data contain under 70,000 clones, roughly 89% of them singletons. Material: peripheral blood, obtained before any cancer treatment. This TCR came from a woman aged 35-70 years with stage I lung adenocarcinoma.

The CDR3 nucleotides read TGTGCCAGCAGTGAACCGCCCCCCGGGGTCGCTTCACCCCTCCACTTT. It codes for CASSEPPPGVASPLHF. V gene TRBV2 combines with J gene TRBJ1-6, with D hard to call. The V end was cut by 2 bases, the J end by 9 bases, with 17 bases between. The CDR3 totals 16 residues. Germline CDR1 reads SNHLY; CDR2 reads FYNNEI.